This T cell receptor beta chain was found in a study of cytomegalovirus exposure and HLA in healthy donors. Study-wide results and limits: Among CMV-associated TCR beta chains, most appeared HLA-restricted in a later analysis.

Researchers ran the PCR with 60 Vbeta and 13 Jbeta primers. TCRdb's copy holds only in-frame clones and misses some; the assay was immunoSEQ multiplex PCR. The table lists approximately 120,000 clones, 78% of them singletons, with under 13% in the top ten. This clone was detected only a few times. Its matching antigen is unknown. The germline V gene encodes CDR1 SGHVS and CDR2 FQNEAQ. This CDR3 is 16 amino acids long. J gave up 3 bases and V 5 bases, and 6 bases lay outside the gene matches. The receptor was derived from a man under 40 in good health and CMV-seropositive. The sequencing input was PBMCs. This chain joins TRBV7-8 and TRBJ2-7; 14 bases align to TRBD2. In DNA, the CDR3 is TGTGCCAGCAGCACCAGACTAGCGGGAGGGTTCTACGAGCAGTACTTC. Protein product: CASSTRLAGGFYEQYF.